This is a list of T cell receptor beta chains from one sample in a study of T-cell memory formation after mild COVID-19. TCRdb analysed the 5' RACE reads with MiXCR anew, one entry per CDR3 protein. Here the sample spans 200,000 to 300,000 distinct CDR3 sequences, around 10% being singletons. The sample consisted of PBMCs or a T cell subset sorted from them (not recorded which). These receptors were obtained from a man younger than 30 who had mild COVID-19 (a few samples of this study predate the infection). Cell type and time point are not known. CDR3s include the opening cysteine and the closing phenylalanine or tryptophan. The D gene is left open where the match is weak. Some rows mark clone size as missing; the rest say once, few, many or name a class of expanded clone.

cdr3_length d_call clone_size j_call v_call cdr3_aa cdr3_nt
14 - many TRBJ2-3 TRBV20-1 CSATRGGFTDTQYF TGCAGTGCTACGAGGGGGGGTTTCACAGATACGCAGTATTTT
15 TRBD2 - TRBJ2-5 TRBV5-6 CASSGLGLAEETQYF TGTGCCAGCAGCGGATTGGGACTAGCGGAAGAGACCCAGTACTTC
14 - - TRBJ2-3 TRBV6-5 CASSLDFNTDTQYF TGTGCCAGCAGCCTGGACTTCAACACAGATACGCAGTATTTT
13 - - TRBJ2-4 TRBV18 CASSPRQEDIQYF TGTGCCAGCTCACCGCGACAGGAGGACATTCAGTACTTC
14 - - TRBJ2-3 TRBV4-3 CASSQDVNTDTQYF TGCGCCAGCAGCCAAGACGTAAACACAGATACGCAGTATTTT
14 - - TRBJ1-1 TRBV11-2 CASSPRPGSTEAFF TGTGCCAGCAGCCCCCGGCCGGGGAGTACTGAAGCTTTCTTT
16 - few TRBJ2-1 TRBV14 CASSRARGRTYNEQFF TGTGCCAGCAGCCGCGCCCGGGGGCGTACCTACAATGAGCAGTTCTTC
13 - few TRBJ2-7 TRBV10-2 CASSESTSYEQYF TGCGCCAGCAGTGAGTCGACCTCCTACGAGCAGTACTTC
16 TRBD2 - TRBJ2-5 TRBV7-2 CASSFPSGGASETQYF TGTGCCAGCAGCTTTCCTAGCGGGGGGGCCTCTGAGACCCAGTACTTC
14 - few TRBJ2-6 TRBV7-2 CASSSGGGANVLTF TGTGCCAGCAGCTCGGGCGGAGGGGCCAACGTCCTGACTTTC
15 - many TRBJ2-7 TRBV5-4 CASSPGHGSSYEQYF TGTGCCAGCAGTCCGGGACATGGATCTTCCTACGAGCAGTACTTC
16 - many TRBJ2-1 TRBV7-6 CASSSLRGSSYNEQFF TGTGCCAGCAGCTCGCTTAGAGGGAGCTCCTACAATGAGCAGTTCTTC
16 TRBD1 many TRBJ2-5 TRBV15 CATSRFKTGREETQYF TGTGCCACCAGCAGATTCAAGACAGGGAGAGAAGAGACCCAGTACTTC
15 TRBD1 - TRBJ2-2 TRBV10-3 CATRDSDRGRVELFF TGTGCCACTAGGGATTCGGACAGGGGGCGCGTGGAGCTGTTTTTT
13 - - TRBJ1-2 TRBV5-1 CASSLGREDGYTF TGCGCCAGCAGCTTGGGAAGGGAGGATGGCTACACCTTC
14 - - TRBJ1-5 TRBV3-1 CASRMADSNQPQHF TGTGCCAGCAGAATGGCGGATAGCAATCAGCCCCAGCATTTT
12 TRBD1 few TRBJ1-2 TRBV5-1 CASSGGQGARAF TGCGCCAGCAGCGGGGGACAGGGGGCGCGTGCCTTC
17 - - TRBJ1-1 TRBV20-1 CSARALRAQRQGTEAFF TGCAGTGCTAGAGCCCTCCGGGCCCAAAGGCAAGGCACTGAAGCTTTCTTT
15 TRBD2 few TRBJ2-7 TRBV7-2 CASTLSGGADYEQYF TGTGCCAGCACCCTGAGCGGGGGGGCTGACTACGAGCAGTACTTC
13 - - TRBJ2-5 TRBV6-5 CASSYGLRETQYF TGTGCCAGCAGTTACGGTCTGAGGGAGACCCAGTACTTC
14 - few TRBJ1-2 TRBV4-1 CASSQGWVNYGYTF TGCGCCAGCAGCCAAGGCTGGGTAAACTATGGCTACACCTTC
16 TRBD2 few TRBJ2-5 TRBV4-2 CASSSVERGPKETQYF TGTGCCAGCAGCTCCGTGGAGCGGGGGCCTAAAGAGACCCAGTACTTC
12 - - TRBJ1-1 TRBV7-2 CASSLVGSWGFF TGTGCCAGCAGCTTAGTGGGCTCATGGGGCTTCTTT
13 - - TRBJ2-1 TRBV24-1 CATSVTSGNEQFF TGTGCCACCAGCGTAACTAGTGGTAATGAGCAGTTCTTC
16 - few TRBJ1-1 TRBV5-4 CASSPNARVQNTEAFF TGTGCCAGCAGCCCGAACGCCCGGGTTCAGAACACTGAAGCTTTCTTT
11 TRBD2 many TRBJ2-3 TRBV5-4 CASGRADTQYF TGTGCCAGCGGGAGGGCAGATACGCAGTATTTT
15 - few TRBJ1-3 TRBV19 CASSVTGHSGNTIYF TGTGCCAGTAGTGTTACGGGCCACTCTGGAAACACCATATATTTT
15 - many TRBJ1-4 TRBV12-3/TRBV12-4 CASSSNRVSNEKLFF TGTGCCAGCAGTAGCAACAGGGTATCTAATGAAAAACTGTTTTTT
13 - few TRBJ1-1 TRBV27 CACSIGVSTEAFF TGTGCCTGCTCCATTGGGGTGTCCACTGAAGCTTTCTTT
15 - few TRBJ2-3 TRBV7-2 CASRAFSLGTDTQYF TGTGCCAGCAGGGCTTTTAGCTTGGGCACAGATACGCAGTATTTT
14 TRBD2 many TRBJ2-7 TRBV7-9 CASGSGGESYEQYF TGTGCCAGCGGGTCGGGAGGGGAATCCTACGAGCAGTACTTC
17 - - TRBJ1-6 TRBV4-3 CASSQEGLGLQASPLHF TGCGCCAGCAGCCAAGAGGGCCTCGGGCTGCAGGCATCACCCCTCCACTTT
13 - - TRBJ2-1 TRBV5-1 CASSLFQRNEQFF TGCGCCAGCAGCTTGTTTCAGCGCAATGAGCAGTTCTTC
15 TRBD1 few TRBJ2-2 TRBV18 CASSPSGQGSGELFF TGTGCCAGCTCACCATCGGGACAGGGGAGCGGGGAGCTGTTTTTT
16 TRBD2 - TRBJ2-3 TRBV3-1 CASSHRTSGGTHTQYF TGTGCCAGCAGCCATCGGACTAGCGGGGGAACCCATACGCAGTATTTT
12 - few TRBJ1-5 TRBV7-2 CASSWVGQPQHF TGTGCCAGCAGCTGGGTAGGGCAGCCCCAGCATTTT
13 - few TRBJ1-1 TRBV20-1 CSARAGFDTEAFF TGCAGTGCTAGAGCGGGGTTTGACACTGAAGCTTTCTTT
13 TRBD1 - TRBJ2-7 TRBV12-3/TRBV12-4 CASSLGQGSEQYF TGTGCCAGCAGTCTCGGACAGGGCTCCGAGCAGTACTTC
14 - few TRBJ1-5 TRBV10-3 CAISESEFMQPQHF TGTGCCATCAGTGAGTCCGAGTTTATGCAGCCCCAGCATTTT
13 - few TRBJ1-6 TRBV7-2 CASGTEYNSPLHF TGTGCCTCCGGGACGGAATATAATTCACCCCTCCACTTT
13 - - TRBJ1-5 TRBV10-3 CAISQGQHQPQHF TGTGCCATCAGTCAGGGCCAACATCAGCCCCAGCATTTT
17 - few TRBJ2-6 TRBV7-7 CASSQTSTSAGANVLTF TGTGCTAGCAGCCAAACAAGCACGAGCGCGGGGGCCAACGTCCTGACTTTC
11 - few TRBJ2-6 TRBV7-9 CASSLAGVLTF TGTGCCAGCAGCTTAGCCGGCGTCCTGACTTTC
15 - - TRBJ2-7 TRBV27 CASSPYDGGSYEQYF TGTGCCAGCAGCCCATATGACGGGGGCTCCTACGAGCAGTACTTC
16 - - TRBJ2-3 TRBV7-8 CASSSTWRRGTDTQYF TGTGCCAGCAGCTCAACGTGGCGGAGGGGGACAGATACGCAGTATTTT
15 - many TRBJ1-5 TRBV6-5 CASSYSRFVDQPQHF TGTGCCAGCAGTTACTCCAGATTCGTAGATCAGCCCCAGCATTTT
11 - few TRBJ2-7 TRBV19 CASSIGLEQYF TGTGCCAGTAGTATAGGACTCGAGCAGTACTTC
15 TRBD1 few TRBJ1-6 TRBV9 CASSVEGTGVSPLHF TGTGCCAGCAGCGTAGAAGGGACAGGGGTTTCACCCCTCCACTTT
14 TRBD1 few TRBJ1-1 TRBV7-2 CASSDSGGKSEAFF TGTGCCAGCAGCGACTCAGGGGGCAAGAGTGAAGCTTTCTTT
13 - - TRBJ1-2 TRBV7-2 CASSLAPGDGYTF TGTGCCAGCAGCTTAGCGCCGGGGGATGGCTACACCTTC
12 - - TRBJ1-1 TRBV19 CASRHWTEEAFF TGTGCCAGTAGACATTGGACGGAGGAAGCTTTCTTT
15 - - TRBJ1-1 TRBV27 CASSSTAILNTEAFF TGTGCCAGCAGCTCGACAGCTATACTGAACACTGAAGCTTTCTTT
14 TRBD2 - TRBJ2-1 TRBV11-2 CASSSKGAGGEQFF TGTGCCAGCAGCTCCAAAGGAGCGGGGGGAGAGCAGTTCTTC
15 - few TRBJ2-5 TRBV4-2 CASSQEPSSQETQYF TGTGCCAGCAGCCAAGAGCCAAGCTCGCAAGAGACCCAGTACTTC
13 - few TRBJ1-1 TRBV19 CASSIGQDTEAFF TGTGCCAGTAGTATCGGCCAAGACACTGAAGCTTTCTTT
15 TRBD2 - TRBJ2-3 TRBV27 CASTRLAGHTDTQYF TGTGCCAGCACTAGACTAGCGGGGCACACAGATACGCAGTATTTT
13 - many TRBJ2-7 TRBV7-9 CASSFWGRDEQYF TGTGCCAGCAGCTTCTGGGGCAGGGACGAGCAGTACTTC
15 TRBD2 few TRBJ2-3 TRBV20-1 CSATSSSGGSDTQYF TGCAGTGCTACCAGTTCTAGCGGGGGGTCAGATACGCAGTATTTT
13 - - TRBJ1-2 TRBV20-1 CSARDSLVGGYTF TGCAGTGCTAGAGATTCCCTCGTAGGTGGCTACACCTTC
13 - few TRBJ2-1 TRBV12-3/TRBV12-4 CASSFGGTYEQFF TGTGCCAGCAGTTTTGGCGGGACGTATGAGCAGTTCTTC